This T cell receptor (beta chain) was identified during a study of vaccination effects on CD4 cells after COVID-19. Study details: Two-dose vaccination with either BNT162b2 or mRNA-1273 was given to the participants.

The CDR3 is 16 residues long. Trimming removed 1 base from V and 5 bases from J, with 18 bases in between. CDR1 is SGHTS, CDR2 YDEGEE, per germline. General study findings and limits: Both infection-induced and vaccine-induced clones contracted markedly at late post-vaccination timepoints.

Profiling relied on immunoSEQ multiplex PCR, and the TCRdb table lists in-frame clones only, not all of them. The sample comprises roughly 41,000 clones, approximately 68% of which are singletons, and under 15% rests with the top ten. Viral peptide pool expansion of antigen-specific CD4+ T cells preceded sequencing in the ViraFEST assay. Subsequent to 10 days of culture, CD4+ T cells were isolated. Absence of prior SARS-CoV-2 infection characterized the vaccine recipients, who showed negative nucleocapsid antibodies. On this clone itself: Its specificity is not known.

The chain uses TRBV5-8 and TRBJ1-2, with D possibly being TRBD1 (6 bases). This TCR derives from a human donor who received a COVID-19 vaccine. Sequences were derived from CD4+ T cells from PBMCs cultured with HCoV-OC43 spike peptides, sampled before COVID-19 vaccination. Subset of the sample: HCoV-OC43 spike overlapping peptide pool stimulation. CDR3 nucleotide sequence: TGTGCCAGCAGCTTGTCAGGGACACCCCTAAGTTATGGCTACACCTTC. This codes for CASSLSGTPLSYGYTF.